This TCR beta chain was identified during a study of T cell responses to AZD1222 COVID-19 vaccine. The repertoire was sequenced with immunoSEQ multiplex PCR; TCRdb's copy has only in-frame clones and lacks some. This table holds some 170,000 clones, approximately 90% found once. V lost 3 bases, J lost 6 bases, and 11 bases lay in between. Germline V gives CDR1 SNHLY, CDR2 FYNNEI. The CDR3 runs to 14 residues. Note on this clone: The antigen is not known.

Study-level results: Females outnumbered males among donors, who were mostly white British; clonal diversity was possibly underestimated. Baseline seropositivity characterized only six AZD1222 recipients.

The receptor comes from an adult who received the AZD1222 COVID-19 vaccine. Sample: peripheral blood, taken 28 days after the second AZD1222 dose. J is TRBJ1-4 and V is TRBV2, with a possible D match to TRBD1 (5 bases). CDR3 sequence reads: CASSDWAGDEKLFF. The CDR3 nucleotides are TGTGCCAGCAGTGACTGGGCGGGGGATGAAAAACTGTTTTTT.